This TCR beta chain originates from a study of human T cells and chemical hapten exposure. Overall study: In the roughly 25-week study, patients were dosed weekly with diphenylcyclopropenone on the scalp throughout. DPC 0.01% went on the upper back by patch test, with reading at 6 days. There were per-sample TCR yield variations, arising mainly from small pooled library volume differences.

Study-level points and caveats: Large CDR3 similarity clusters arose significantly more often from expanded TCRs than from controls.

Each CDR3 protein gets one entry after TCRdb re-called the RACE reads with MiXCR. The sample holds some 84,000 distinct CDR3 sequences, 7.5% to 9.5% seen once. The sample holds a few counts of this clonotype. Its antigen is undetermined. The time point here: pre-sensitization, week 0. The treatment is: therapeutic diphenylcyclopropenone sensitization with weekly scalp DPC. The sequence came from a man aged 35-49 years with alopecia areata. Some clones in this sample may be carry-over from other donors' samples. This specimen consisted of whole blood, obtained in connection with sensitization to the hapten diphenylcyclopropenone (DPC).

The CDR3 here is CASSGQRDLGDNEQFF. The CDR3 region has the DNA TGTGCCAGCAGCGGACAGCGGGACTTAGGGGACAATGAGCAGTTCTTC. The chain recombines TRBV9 with TRBJ2-1; 7 bases map to TRBD2. With V trimmed by 3 bases and J by 5 bases, 11 bases remained unmatched. Germline loops: CDR1 SGDLS, CDR2 YYNGEE. This CDR3 spans 16 amino acids.